Given below is one T cell receptor beta chain in context. With V trimmed by 6 bases and J by 2 bases, 4 bases remained unmatched. This CDR3 region has 15 residues. Germline-derived CDR1 and CDR2 are MRHNA and SNTAGT. The entry originates in a study of T cell changes during pregnancy in multiple sclerosis. Using immunoSEQ multiplex PCR, the repertoire was profiled, and TCRdb retains in-frame clones only, with some absent. Of under 70,000 clones in the sample, under 95% were seen once. The starting material was CD4+ T cells from peripheral blood mononuclear cells, obtained after pregnancy. The chain couples TRBV6-4 to TRBJ2-1; 10 bases are shared with TRBD1. The origin of this receptor is a female donor in good health, enrolled as a control in a pregnancy study. The CDR3 sequence: CASSQDRGPYNEQFF. In DNA form, the CDR3 reads TGTGCCAGCAGCCAAGACAGGGGGCCCTACAATGAGCAGTTCTTC.